This T cell receptor beta chain appears in the sequencing data of a study of T-cell reconstitution after alpha-beta-depleted transplantation in children. Findings of the study overall: Two months or so post-transplant, alpha-beta T cells reportedly derived from several hundred expanded graft clones. Once a year had passed after transplant, T-cell counts and diversity came mostly from newly produced T cells.

TCRbeta library construction was performed incorporating unique molecular identifiers. TCRdb fed the PCR reads into MiXCR, producing one record per CDR3 protein. Here the sample spans about a million distinct CDR3 sequences, about 30% being singletons. This CDR3 has 14 residues. Germline assignment: CDR1 MNHEY and CDR2 SVGEGT. This clonotype was seen a single time. Its antigen is as yet unknown. An end of the junction differs from the germline gene, which may be a read error. Material: PBMCs, mostly from graft donor cells, obtained 360 days after TCRalphabeta/CD19-depleted stem cell transplant. V gene TRBV6-2 or TRBV6-3 combines with J gene TRBJ2-7; 7 bases match TRBD1. The source is a boy in the first two years of life who had a stem cell transplant for SCID, so the T cells may come from the graft donor. CDR3 in DNA: TGTGCCAACAGTAAACAGGGGATCTCCTACGAGCAGTACTTC. Protein product: CANSKQGISYEQYF.